These 2 T cell receptor beta chains were all obtained from the same sample, sequenced in a study of beta chain features in type 1 diabetes. The whole isolated RNA underwent reverse transcription, so sequencing captured expressed TCRB transcripts. The protocol was immunoSEQ multiplex PCR, while the TCRdb copy is restricted to in-frame clones and leaves out a portion. Of about 280,000 clones listed, about 15% are singletons. The antigens these receptors bind are not known. Notes on the study in general: All four CD4+ subsets from Type 1 diabetes patients carried moderately but significantly shorter TCRB CDR3s.

The specimen was naive CD4+ T cells from blood. Every receptor here comes from a man younger than 35 with type 1 diabetes.

The chain has TRBV6-6 and TRBJ2-1; 9 bases are shared with TRBD2. V lost 7 bases and J lost 11; bases outside the gene matches: 15. The germline gives CDR1 MNHNY, CDR2 SVGAGI (reference sequence). The CDR3 contains 15 residues. CDR3 bases: TGTGCCAGCAATCCGGGACTAGCAGTCAGTATGAAGCAGTTCTTC. Its protein product is CASNPGLAVSMKQFF.

The chain employs TRBV7-2 and TRBJ2-5, with D perhaps matching TRBD1 (5 bases). The CDR3 has 13 residues. Germline CDR1 is SGHTA and CDR2 is FQGNSA. Trimming stripped 4 bases from V and 3 bases from J, with 9 bases between. CDR3 protein: CASSSGREETQYF. The CDR3 DNA is TGTGCCAGCAGCTCGGGCAGGGAAGAGACCCAGTACTTC.